Each of the 26 T cell receptor beta chains below was sequenced from the same sample in a study of blood T cell repertoires in COVID-19. TCRdb's copy holds only in-frame clones and misses some; the assay was immunoSEQ multiplex PCR. Among roughly 230,000 clones listed, approximately 88% were seen once. Sequencing was done on a sample of peripheral blood. The receptor source for this set is a man in his forties with acute or convalescent COVID-19.

The table lists this clone with a count of one. DNA for the CDR3: TGTGCCAGCAGCGCCTGGACAGGGATTAATGAAAAACTGTTTTTT. It yields the protein CASSAWTGINEKLFF. The chain recombines TRBV21-1 with TRBJ1-4; TRBD1 is the table's D call and was not checked against the DNA. TRBV21-1 is a listed pseudogene. The CDR3 runs to 15 residues.

The J gene is TRBJ2-1, the V gene TRBV3-1 (or the pseudogene TRBV3-2), with D perhaps TRBD2 (5 bases). The CDR3 is 17 amino acids. The germline V gene has CDR1 LGHDT and CDR2 YNNKEL (reference sequence). V was shortened by 2 bases and J by 4 bases, with 18 bases between the two germline ends. The CDR3, as DNA: TGTGCCAGCAGCCAAAGGCGTGCCGCGGGTGCTTACAATGAGCAGTTCTTC. This codes for CASSQRRAAGAYNEQFF.

V is TRBV6-5 and J is TRBJ2-2; D gene uncertain. V was shortened by 4 bases and J by 0 bases, with 3 bases between the two germline ends. The CDR3 sequence is 13 residues long. Germline V gives CDR1 MNHEY, CDR2 SVGAGI. The CDR3 protein is CASSFTNTGELFF. The CDR3 bases are TGTGCCAGCAGTTTTACGAACACCGGGGAGCTGTTTTTT.

The chain is built from TRBV2 and TRBJ2-3; maybe TRBD2 (6 bases). This CDR3 has 15 residues. V lost 4 bases to trimming and J lost 0 bases, with 11 bases between them. Germline lookup yields CDR1 SNHLY and CDR2 FYNNEI. The CDR3, as DNA: TGTGCCAGCAGTGGCGGGACTCTCAGCACAGATACGCAGTATTTT. Protein sequence: CASSGGTLSTDTQYF.

The chain couples TRBV5-6 to TRBJ2-2, with 7 bases lining up with TRBD1. CDR1 and CDR2 (germline): SGHDT, YYEEEE. Trimming cost V 5 bases and J 6 bases; bases outside gene matches: 16. CDR3 size: 17 residues. This chain's CDR3 is CASSLTGLPTKAGELFF. CDR3 DNA sequence: TGTGCCAGCAGTTTGACAGGGTTGCCGACGAAGGCCGGGGAGCTGTTTTTT.

The J gene is TRBJ1-6, the V gene TRBV6-5; D is possibly TRBD1 (5 bases). V shed 2 bases and J shed 6 bases, with 11 bases lying between them. CDR3 length: 15 amino acids. Germline CDR1 and CDR2: MNHEY and SVGAGI. CDR3 nucleotide sequence: TGTGCCAGCAGTTACGGGACTAGGGTTAATTCACCCCTCCACTTT. The encoded protein is CASSYGTRVNSPLHF.

The rearrangement joins TRBV10-1 to TRBJ2-2; 8 nucleotides line up with TRBD2. CDR3 length: 14 amino acids. The junction had 5 bases not matched to a gene; V was cut back by 6 bases and J by 5 bases. Germline loops: CDR1 WNHNN, CDR2 SYGVQD (reference sequence). The CDR3 DNA follows: TGCGCCAGCAGAGCGGGAGAGCGAACCGGGGAGCTGTTTTTT. This encodes CASRAGERTGELFF.

V gene TRBV2 combines with J gene TRBJ2-7; TRBD2 might be the D (6 bases). This CDR3 is built from 12 residues. The V gene's germline CDR1 is SNHLY and CDR2 FYNNEI. The CDR3 is CATGGFSYEQYF. CDR3 DNA: TGTGCGACTGGGGGGTTTAGCTACGAGCAGTACTTC.

The V gene is TRBV11-2, the J gene TRBJ2-1, with TRBD2 as a possible D gene (6 bases). The germline V and J ends were trimmed by 2 bases and 4 bases, with 15 bases remaining between them. This CDR3 has 16 amino acids. Germline CDR1 and CDR2: SGHAT and FQNNGV. CDR3 protein: CASSLTPGLTYNEQFF. The CDR3 bases are TGTGCCAGCAGCTTAACGCCGGGACTTACGTACAATGAGCAGTTCTTC.

The CDR3 coding sequence is TGTGCCAGCAGCGACAGGTACCAAGAGACCCAGTACTTC. Translating it yields CASSDRYQETQYF. This chain joins TRBV3-1 (or the pseudogene TRBV3-2) and TRBJ2-5, with a weak D call TRBD1 (6 bases). The germline V and J ends were trimmed by 5 bases and 0 bases, with 7 bases remaining between them. Germline V CDR1 and CDR2: LGHDT, YNNKEL (reference sequence). The CDR3 totals 13 residues.

The rearrangement links TRBV4-3 to TRBJ2-7; 7 bases map to TRBD2. The CDR3 is 14 residues long. CDR1 is LGHNA, CDR2 YSLEER, per germline. Trimming cost V 5 bases and J 3 bases; bases outside gene matches: 7. CDR3 loop: CASSGGPSGYEQYF. The CDR3 DNA follows: TGCGCCAGCAGCGGTGGTCCTAGCGGCTACGAGCAGTACTTC.

The chain is built from TRBV2 and TRBJ1-2, with D uncertain. The CDR3 covers 13 residues. Germline CDR1 SNHLY, CDR2 FYNNEI. Trimming took off 6 bases at V and 2 bases at J, with 10 bases between the two ends. The CDR3: CASSREDNYGYTF. The CDR3 region has the DNA TGTGCCAGCAGCCGGGAAGACAACTATGGCTACACCTTC.

On this clone: Other DNA sequences in this specimen translate into the identical CDR3. J is TRBJ1-1 and V is TRBV9; D unclear. Germline CDR1 SGDLS, CDR2 YYNGEE. The CDR3 is made up of 14 amino acids. The germline V and J ends were trimmed by 0 bases and 1 base, with 7 bases remaining between them. The CDR3 here is CASSVGRGNTEAFF. For the CDR3, the DNA is TGTGCCAGCAGCGTAGGGAGAGGGAACACTGAAGCTTTCTTT.

The rearrangement joins TRBV7-9 to TRBJ2-7, with D possibly TRBD2 on 6 matching bases. The germline gives CDR1 SEHNR, CDR2 FQNEAQ (reference sequence). V was pared by 3 bases and J by 6 bases, with 15 bases between. The length of the CDR3 is 14 residues. In DNA form, the CDR3 reads TGTGCCAGCAGCTTCCGCGGAGGCGGGATCGAGCAGTACTTC. This encodes CASSFRGGGIEQYF.

This clone was seen only a few times. This rearrangement joins TRBV7-9 to TRBJ2-5, with D possibly matching TRBD2 (6 bases). CDR1 is SEHNR, CDR2 FQNEAQ, per germline (reference sequence). This CDR3 contains 13 residues. V shed 4 bases and J shed 5 bases, with 11 bases lying between them. Here the CDR3 reads CASSWGLGETQYF. DNA of the CDR3: TGTGCCAGCAGCTGGGGACTCGGGGAGACCCAGTACTTC.

The chain employs TRBV11-3 and TRBJ2-3; 14 bases align to TRBD2. This CDR3 spans 18 amino acids. Per the germline V gene, CDR1 is SGHNT and CDR2 is YENEEA. V shed 5 bases and J 1 base; nucleotides not matched to a gene: 8. CDR3 nucleotides: TGTGCCAGCAGCCCGGGACTAGCGGGAGTAGCGGGCACAGATACGCAGTATTTT. This translates into CASSPGLAGVAGTDTQYF.

The V and J genes are TRBV9 and TRBJ2-2; D uncertain. Germline loops: CDR1 SGDLS, CDR2 YYNGEE. There are 15 residues in the CDR3. V lost 4 bases and J 4 bases, leaving 14 bases between the germline ends. CDR3: CASSPRPTGTGELFF. The CDR3 DNA reads as TGTGCCAGCAGCCCCCGTCCTACCGGCACCGGGGAGCTGTTTTTT. The full variable domain, with the rest looked up from reference TRBV9 and TRBJ2-2, is DSGVTQTPKHLITATGQRVTLRCSPRSGDLSVYWYQQSLDQGLQFLIQYYNGEERAKGNILERFSAQQFPDLHSELNLSSLELGDSALYFCASSPRPTGTGELFFGEGSRLTVL.

The chain employs TRBV5-1 and TRBJ1-1; D not certain. CDR1 and CDR2 (germline): SGHRS, YFSETQ. The CDR3 length is 16 residues. The ends were cut back, 4 bases at V and 0 bases at J, with 16 bases in the middle. DNA of the CDR3: TGCGCCAGCAGCCATTCTCTTATGCGGATGAACACTGAAGCTTTCTTT. Encoded protein: CASSHSLMRMNTEAFF. The full variable domain, rest sourced from reference TRBV5-1 and TRBJ1-1, is KAGVTQTPRYLIKTRGQQVTLSCSPISGHRSVSWYQQTPGQGLQFLFEYFSETQRNKGNFPGRFSGRQFSNSRSEMNVSTLELGDSALYLCASSHSLMRMNTEAFFGQGTRLTVV.

The chain is built from TRBV18 and TRBJ2-5; D is possibly TRBD2 (6 bases). Germline values: CDR1 KGHSH, CDR2 LQKENI. V was shortened by 0 bases and J by 5 bases, with 10 bases between the two germline ends. This CDR3 comprises 14 residues. CDR3: CASSPPGGSETQYF. The CDR3 bases are TGTGCCAGCTCACCACCGGGGGGAAGCGAGACCCAGTACTTC. Full variable domain (missing parts from reference TRBV18 and TRBJ2-5): NAGVMQNPRHLVRRRGQEARLRCSPMKGHSHVYWYRQLPEEGLKFMVYLQKENIIDESGMPKERFSAEFPKEGPSILRIQQVVRGDSAAYFCASSPPGGSETQYFGPGTRLLVL.

This chain joins TRBV7-2 and TRBJ2-7, with 7 bases aligning to TRBD2. Looked up from germline, CDR1 is SGHTA and CDR2 is FQGNSA. This CDR3 contains 13 residues. The V and J ends lost 4 bases and 3 bases, in that order; junction bases with no gene match: 3. Here the CDR3 DNA reads TGTGCCAGCAGCTCGGCGGGAGTCTACGAGCAGTACTTC. Amino acids: CASSSAGVYEQYF.

This rearrangement joins TRBV21-1 to TRBJ1-1; TRBD1 is the table's D call and was not checked against the DNA. TRBV21-1 is designated a pseudogene. The CDR3 is made up of 14 amino acids. Written as DNA, the CDR3 is TGTGCCAGCAGCGAAGACAGGGGGAACACTGAAGCTTTCTTT. This sequence encodes CASSEDRGNTEAFF.

The CDR3 DNA sequence: TGTGCCAGCAGCTTCCAGGCCTCTACTGAGCAGTACTTC. As protein: CASSFQASTEQYF. This rearrangement joins TRBV5-5 to TRBJ2-7; D gene uncertain. From germline, CDR1 is SGHKS and CDR2 YYEKEE (reference sequence). The CDR3 totals 13 residues. V was cut by 2 bases and J by 7 bases, with 13 bases left in between. Supplemented by reference TRBV5-5 and TRBJ2-7, the full variable domain reads DAGVTQSPTHLIKTRGQQVTLRCSPISGHKSVSWYQQVLGQGPQFIFQYYEKEERGRGNFPDRFSARQFPNYSSELNVNALLLGDSALYLCASSFQASTEQYFGPGTRLTVT.

The rearrangement uses TRBV27 and TRBJ2-2, with a weak D call TRBD2 (6 bases). V lost 5 bases and J 5 bases, leaving 12 bases between the germline ends. Germline CDR1 and CDR2: MNHEY and SMNVEV (reference sequence). The CDR3 has 14 amino acids. Here the CDR3 DNA reads TGTGCCAGCAGTCGACCGAGCGGGACCGGGGAGCTGTTTTTT. This translates into CASSRPSGTGELFF.

The chain joins TRBV27 to TRBJ2-2, with TRBD2 matching 7 bases. Germline V gene lookup returns CDR1 MNHEY and CDR2 SMNVEV (reference sequence). After removal of 5 bases from V and 1 base from J, the junction contained 7 bases not matched to a gene. This CDR3 spans 16 amino acids. The CDR3 DNA follows: TGTGCCAGCAGTCCTATGGGGAGGGTGAACACCGGGGAGCTGTTTTTT. Translation: CASSPMGRVNTGELFF.

The V gene is TRBV7-9, the J gene TRBJ2-2; 7 positions agree with TRBD2. J was trimmed by 6 bases and V by 5 bases; bases with no gene match: 6. CDR3 length equals 14 residues. The germline CDR1 and CDR2 sequences are SEHNR and FQNEAQ (reference sequence). CDR3 protein: CASSISGGSGELFF. The CDR3 DNA reads TGTGCCAGCAGCATCTCCGGGGGGTCCGGGGAGCTGTTTTTT.

The chain links TRBV6-2 or TRBV6-3 to TRBJ1-2, with TRBD1 matching over 7 bases. The V gene's germline CDR1 is MNHEY and CDR2 SVGEGT. Losses at the gene ends were 0 bases for V and 6 bases for J; bases not matched to a gene: 4. This CDR3 comprises 14 residues. In DNA, the CDR3 is TGTGCCAGCAGTTACTCAATAGGGGGCCATGGCTACACCTTC. It is translated as CASSYSIGGHGYTF.